Presented here are 26 T cell receptor beta chains from one specimen sequenced in a study of blood T cell repertoires in COVID-19. Sequencing was performed with immunoSEQ multiplex PCR; in TCRdb, only in-frame clones are kept and a portion is missing. The sample yields about 360,000 clones, around 87% seen once. The sample consisted of PBMCs or T cells enriched from blood (not recorded which). The receptor set was obtained from a man aged 25 to 40 who had recovered from COVID-19.

As to this clone: In the same sample, other DNA sequences code for this CDR3. The chain carries TRBV5-1 and TRBJ2-1; 9 bases match TRBD2. The CDR3 contains 14 residues. Losses at the gene ends were 0 bases for V and 10 bases for J; bases not matched to a gene: 5. Germline loops: CDR1 SGHRS, CDR2 YFSETQ. CDR3 nucleotides: TGCGCCAGCAGCTTGGGCGGGGGGGCCTCCGAGCAGTTCTTC. This codes for CASSLGGGASEQFF.

This chain joins TRBV19 and TRBJ2-3; perhaps TRBD1 as D (6 bases). The CDR3 has 14 residues. CDR1 is LNHDA and CDR2 is SQIVND in the germline V gene (reference sequence). V was shortened by 5 bases and J by 3 bases, with 12 bases between the two germline ends. CDR3 DNA sequence: TGTGCCAGTAGTCCCGCAGGGGATACAGATACGCAGTATTTT. Translating gives CASSPAGDTDTQYF. The full variable domain, rest sourced from reference TRBV19 and TRBJ2-3, is DGGITQSPKYLFRKEGQNVTLSCEQNLNHDAMYWYRQDPGQGLRLIYYSQIVNDFQKGDIAEGYSVSREKKESFPLTVTSAQKNPTAFYLCASSPAGDTDTQYFGPGTRLTVL.

With respect to this clone: Other DNA sequences in the same sample also yield this CDR3. The J gene is TRBJ1-5, the V gene TRBV30, with D unclear. V dropped 3 bases and J dropped 4 bases, with 10 bases sitting between them. CDR3 length: 13 residues. CDR1 GTSNPN and CDR2 SVGIG come from the germline V gene (reference sequence). Written as DNA, the CDR3 is TGTGCCTGGAGCCCTGGAGGGAATCAGCCCCAGCATTTT. Its translation is CAWSPGGNQPQHF.

V gene TRBV9 combines with J gene TRBJ1-2, with D perhaps TRBD1 (5 bases). The CDR3 loop spans 18 amino acids. Germline CDR1 reads SGDLS; CDR2 reads YYNGEE. The V gene lost 3 bases and the J gene lost 4 bases, with 25 bases spanning the gap. The CDR3 nucleotides are TGTGCCAGCAGCGAGTCCATAGTATACACAGGTTTTACCTATGGCTACACCTTC. Residues: CASSESIVYTGFTYGYTF.

This clone was seen just once. The V and J genes are TRBV19 and TRBJ2-7, with 10 bases fitting TRBD1. This CDR3 is built from 16 residues. CDR1 is LNHDA and CDR2 is SQIVND in the germline V gene (reference sequence). Trimming took 7 bases from V and 4 from J; bases not matched to a gene: 13. The CDR3 nucleotides are TGTGCCAGTACCAAACACCCGTCGGGACAGGGGTACGAGCAGTACTTC. This codes for CASTKHPSGQGYEQYF.

The J gene is TRBJ1-3, the V gene TRBV4-1, with 9 bases aligning to TRBD1. Germline-derived CDR1 and CDR2 are MGHRA and YSYEKL. This CDR3 comprises 16 residues. V lost 0 bases to trimming and J lost 4 bases; unmatched junction nucleotides: 4. As DNA, the CDR3 is TGCGCCAGCAGCCAAGAGGGACAGGGTAGGGGAAACACCATATATTTT. It codes for CASSQEGQGRGNTIYF.

The rearrangement uses TRBV5-1 and TRBJ2-3; 12 nucleotides align to TRBD2. CDR1 SGHRS and CDR2 YFSETQ come from the germline V gene. J gave up 4 bases and V 6 bases, and 0 bases lay outside the gene matches. This CDR3 region has 13 residues. DNA of the CDR3: TGCGCCAGCACTAGCGGGGGGGCAGATACGCAGTATTTT. It yields the protein CASTSGGADTQYF.

The chain couples TRBV5-4 to TRBJ1-2; D not resolved. Germline assignment: CDR1 SGHNT and CDR2 YYREEE (reference sequence). This CDR3 has 12 amino acids. The V and J ends lost 4 bases and 4 bases respectively, with 8 bases between them. The CDR3 here is CASSPGRYGYTF. CDR3 nucleotide sequence: TGTGCCAGCAGCCCTGGCCGCTATGGCTACACCTTC.

The V gene is TRBV5-8, the J gene TRBJ2-3; TRBD2 aligns across 7 bases. The germline gives CDR1 SGHTS, CDR2 YDEGEE. This CDR3 spans 17 amino acids. The J segment lost 0 bases and the V segment lost 3 bases, leaving 10 bases of the junction unmatched. The CDR3 coding sequence is TGTGCCAGCAGCTCCGGGCTTGGGGGAGGGAGCACAGATACGCAGTATTTT. Its protein product is CASSSGLGGGSTDTQYF.

The rearrangement uses TRBV2 and TRBJ2-7; 8 positions match TRBD1. This CDR3 comprises 15 residues. The V gene's germline CDR1 is SNHLY and CDR2 FYNNEI. J gave up 6 bases and V 2 bases, and 9 bases lay outside the gene matches. CDR3 protein: CASSETSGGSGEQYF. For the CDR3, the DNA is TGTGCCAGCAGTGAAACTTCAGGGGGCTCTGGCGAGCAGTACTTC. Based on the CDR3 plus reference TRBV2 and TRBJ2-7, the full variable domain is EPEVTQTPSHQVTQMGQEVILRCVPISNHLYFYWYRQILGQKVEFLVSFYNNEISEKSEIFDDQFSVERPDGSNFTLKIRSTKLEDSAMYFCASSETSGGSGEQYFGPGTRLTVT.

CDR3: CAWRHDNPEQYF. CDR3 DNA: TGTGCCTGGAGACACGACAATCCCGAGCAGTACTTC. The chain joins TRBV30 to TRBJ2-7, with unresolved D. The CDR3 has 12 residues. Germline V gene lookup returns CDR1 GTSNPN and CDR2 SVGIG (reference sequence). V lost 3 bases, J lost 6 bases, and 12 bases lay in between.

The CDR3 DNA is TGTGCCAGCAGTTACGGGGCAGCTTTTCGGGGGGAGACCCAGTACTTC. It translates to CASSYGAAFRGETQYF. The chain joins TRBV6-2 or TRBV6-3 to TRBJ2-5; possible D gene TRBD2, 6 bases. V was shortened by 2 bases and J by 5 bases, with 18 bases between the two germline ends. The germline gives CDR1 MNHEY, CDR2 SVGEGT. The CDR3 consists of 16 residues.

In its sample, this clone was seen once. The chain recombines TRBV2 with TRBJ1-4; maybe TRBD1 (5 bases). V lost 8 bases to trimming and J lost 4 bases, with 11 bases between them. Germline CDR1 SNHLY, CDR2 FYNNEI. The CDR3 contains 13 residues. CDR3 nucleotide sequence: TGTGCCAGCCAACAGGAGATTAATGAAAAACTGTTTTTT. Protein sequence: CASQQEINEKLFF. Supplemented by reference TRBV2 and TRBJ1-4, the full variable domain reads EPEVTQTPSHQVTQMGQEVILRCVPISNHLYFYWYRQILGQKVEFLVSFYNNEISEKSEIFDDQFSVERPDGSNFTLKIRSTKLEDSAMYFCASQQEINEKLFFGSGTQLSVL.

On this clone itself: Other DNA sequences in the sample encode the same CDR3. The chain employs TRBV19 and TRBJ1-1; unclear D gene. Trimming shortened V by 2 bases and J by 3 bases, and 7 bases separated the two germline ends. This CDR3 spans 13 amino acids. The germline V gene has CDR1 LNHDA and CDR2 SQIVND (reference sequence). The CDR3 coding sequence is TGTGCCAGTAGTATAAATCGTGACACTGAAGCTTTCTTT. This codes for CASSINRDTEAFF.

This chain links TRBV5-6 with TRBJ1-4, with D tentatively TRBD1 (6 bases). This CDR3 contains 13 residues. Germline V gene lookup returns CDR1 SGHDT and CDR2 YYEEEE. Trimming pared 5 bases from V and 7 bases from J, leaving 12 bases between. The CDR3 region is CASRATGLEKLFF. The CDR3 DNA is TGTGCCAGCAGGGCGACAGGCCTTGAAAAACTGTTTTTT.

In this sample, this clone turned up once. V and J are TRBV4-3 and TRBJ1-1, with TRBD1 identical over 7 bases. The V gene's germline CDR1 is LGHNA and CDR2 YSLEER. After removal of 0 bases from V and 1 base from J, the junction contained 2 bases not matched to a gene. The CDR3 runs to 15 residues. The CDR3 nucleotides read TGCGCCAGCAGCCAAGAGCGGACAGGGAACACTGAAGCTTTCTTT. It codes for CASSQERTGNTEAFF.

The chain employs TRBV4-3 and TRBJ2-1; D remains unclear. This CDR3 contains 16 residues. Trimming shortened V by 0 bases and J by 8 bases, and 17 bases separated the two germline ends. Looked up from germline, CDR1 is LGHNA and CDR2 is YSLEER. In DNA, the CDR3 is TGCGCCAGCAGCCAAGATGAGGCGGTAGGTTGGGATGAGCAGTTCTTC. It is translated as CASSQDEAVGWDEQFF.

The chain combines TRBV25-1 with TRBJ2-2, with D possibly matching TRBD2 (6 bases). Germline CDR1 MGHDK, CDR2 SYGVNS. The CDR3 length is 15 residues. V lost 1 base, J lost 4 bases, and 10 bases lay in between. The CDR3 DNA is TGTGCCAGCAGTGAATTGGTGGAGGGCACCGGGGAGCTGTTTTTT. It yields the protein CASSELVEGTGELFF. Full variable domain (rest looked up from reference TRBV25-1 and TRBJ2-2): EADIYQTPRYLVIGTGKKITLECSQTMGHDKMYWYQQDPGMELHLIHYSYGVNSTEKGDLSSESTVSRIRTEHFPLTLESARPSHTSQYLCASSELVEGTGELFFGEGSRLTVL.

The chain employs TRBV10-3 and TRBJ2-5; 16 bases fit TRBD2. With 6 bases clipped from V and 5 bases from J, the junction kept 3 bases outside the gene matches. Germline V gives CDR1 ENHRY, CDR2 SYGVKD. The CDR3 sequence is 15 residues long. The CDR3 sequence is CAISGTSGGDETQYF. For the CDR3, the DNA is TGTGCCATCAGCGGGACTAGCGGGGGGGATGAGACCCAGTACTTC.

The V and J genes are TRBV30 and TRBJ1-2; the D is unclear. The CDR3 runs to 11 residues. CDR1 is GTSNPN and CDR2 is SVGIG in the germline V gene (reference sequence). The V end was cut by 2 bases, the J end by 5 bases, with 6 bases between. CDR3 nucleotides: TGTGCCTGGAGTCAGGAATATGGCTACACCTTC. Translating it yields CAWSQEYGYTF.

V usage is TRBV6-5 and J usage is TRBJ2-3, with D perhaps TRBD2 (5 bases). The germline V and J ends were trimmed by 11 bases and 0 bases, with 12 bases remaining between them. The CDR3 totals 13 residues. Germline V CDR1 and CDR2: MNHEY, SVGAGI. The DNA of the CDR3 is TGTGCCGGGCGGGTATCTAGCACAGATACGCAGTATTTT. It is translated as CAGRVSSTDTQYF.

The genes are TRBV18 and TRBJ1-5, with D hard to call. The CDR3 spans 13 residues. The V and J ends lost 3 bases and 4 bases respectively, with 7 bases between them. CDR1 is KGHSH and CDR2 is LQKENI in the germline V gene. The chain's CDR3 is CASSPQQNQPQHF. CDR3 nucleotides: TGTGCCAGCTCACCGCAACAGAATCAGCCCCAGCATTTT.

The chain employs TRBV9 and TRBJ1-2; 9 nucleotides agree with TRBD1. V shed 3 bases, J shed 6 bases, and the junction held 6 bases outside the gene matches. CDR1 SGDLS and CDR2 YYNGEE come from the germline V gene. The CDR3 sequence is 14 residues long. This chain's CDR3 is CASSGDRGDHGYTF. In DNA, the CDR3 is TGTGCCAGCAGCGGAGACAGGGGGGACCATGGCTACACCTTC.

The chain joins TRBV5-1 to TRBJ1-1; 9 bases fit TRBD1. The CDR3 consists of 14 residues. V shed 3 bases, J shed 1 base, and the junction held 1 base outside the gene matches. CDR1 is SGHRS and CDR2 is YFSETQ in the germline V gene. For the CDR3, the DNA is TGCGCCAGCAGCTCGGGACAGGGGAACACTGAAGCTTTCTTT. Its protein product is CASSSGQGNTEAFF.

This chain links TRBV10-3 with TRBJ2-2; D unresolved. CDR1 and CDR2 (germline): ENHRY, SYGVKD. The CDR3 is 14 amino acids. V lost 0 bases and J lost 1, with 3 bases in between. CDR3 DNA sequence: TGTGCCATCAGTGAGTCCCAGAACACCGGGGAGCTGTTTTTT. Amino acids: CAISESQNTGELFF.

J is TRBJ2-1 and V is TRBV6-2 or TRBV6-3; D uncertain. CDR1 and CDR2 (germline): MNHEY, SVGEGT. This CDR3 has 12 amino acids. Deletions cut 4 bases from V and 7 bases from J, with 8 bases between. The CDR3, as DNA: TGTGCCAGCAGTTTGTTCAGTAATGAGCAGTTCTTC. Protein: CASSLFSNEQFF.